This TCR beta chain was sequenced during a study of cytomegalovirus exposure and HLA in healthy donors. Study context: In terms of ancestry, the Caucasian-associated cluster contained more than 65% of the roughly 360 genotyped donors.

General observations from the study: As was reported, the classifier diagnosed cytomegalovirus status with high specificity and sensitivity. Being productive about 87% or about 30% of the time was typical of most TCR beta V segments in an earlier analysis.

Details on this clone: Its antigen is still unknown.

The PCR made use of 60 Vbeta and 13 Jbeta primers. Measured with immunoSEQ multiplex PCR; TCRdb has only the in-frame clones, and not every one. The sample holds 75,000 to 90,000 clones, about 77% seen once. The CDR3 totals 13 residues. J was trimmed by 6 bases and V by 5 bases; bases with no gene match: 4. CDR1 is KGHSH and CDR2 is LQKENI in the germline V gene. The chain links TRBV18 to TRBJ2-1; the match to TRBD1 covers 7 bases. The TCR comes from a man aged 50 or older in good health and CMV-seronegative. Sequencing used PBMCs. CDR3 region: CASSSQGINEQFF. CDR3 DNA sequence: TGTGCCAGCTCATCACAGGGGATCAATGAGCAGTTCTTC.